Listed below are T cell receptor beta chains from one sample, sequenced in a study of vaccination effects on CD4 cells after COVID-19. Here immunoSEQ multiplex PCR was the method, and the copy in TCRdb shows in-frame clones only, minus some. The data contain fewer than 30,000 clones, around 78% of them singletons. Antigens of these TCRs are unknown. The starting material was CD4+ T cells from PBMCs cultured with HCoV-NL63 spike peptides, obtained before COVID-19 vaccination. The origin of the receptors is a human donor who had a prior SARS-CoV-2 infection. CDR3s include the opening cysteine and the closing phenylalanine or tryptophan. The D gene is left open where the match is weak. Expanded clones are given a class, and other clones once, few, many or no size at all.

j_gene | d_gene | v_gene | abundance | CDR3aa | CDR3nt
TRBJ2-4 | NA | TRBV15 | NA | CATSRDNSRSGAYIQYF | TGTGCCACCAGCAGAGATAACAGTCGGAGCGGAGCTTACATTCAGTACTTC
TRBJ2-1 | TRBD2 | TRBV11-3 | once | CASSPGLAGGWEQFF | TGTGCCAGCAGCCCGGGACTAGCGGGAGGGTGGGAGCAGTTCTTC
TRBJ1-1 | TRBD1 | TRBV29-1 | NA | CSVSHGQGGTAFF | TGCAGCGTAAGCCACGGACAGGGTGGGACAGCTTTCTTT
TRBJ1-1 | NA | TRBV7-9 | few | CASRKQDRNTEAFF | TGTGCCAGCAGAAAACAGGACCGGAACACTGAAGCTTTCTTT
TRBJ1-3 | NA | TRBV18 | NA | CASSPGGANSGNTIYF | TGTGCCAGCTCACCAGGCGGCGCAAACTCCGGAAACACCATATATTTT
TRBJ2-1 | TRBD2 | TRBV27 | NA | CASSLRGLAGAGSNEQFF | TGTGCCAGCAGTTTACGGGGACTAGCGGGAGCGGGGTCCAATGAGCAGTTCTTC
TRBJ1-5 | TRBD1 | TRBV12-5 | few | CASGMEGAVKAAQHF | TGTGCTAGTGGCATGGAGGGGGCAGTAAAGGCGGCCCAGCATTTT
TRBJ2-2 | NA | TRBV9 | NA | CASSPQLVRVTGELFF | TGTGCCAGCAGCCCCCAACTAGTGAGGGTAACCGGGGAGCTGTTTTTT
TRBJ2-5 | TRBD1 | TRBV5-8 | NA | CASSLAVDGRGSQETQYF | TGTGCCAGCAGCTTGGCCGTGGATGGCAGGGGGTCACAAGAGACCCAGTACTTC
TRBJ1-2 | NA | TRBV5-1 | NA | CASRLGGNNYGYTF | TGCGCCAGCAGATTGGGGGGGAATAACTATGGCTACACCTTC
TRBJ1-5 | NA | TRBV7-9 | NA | CASSRGYQPQHF | TGTGCCAGCAGTAGGGGATATCAGCCCCAGCATTTT
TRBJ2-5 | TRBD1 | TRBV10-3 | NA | CAIRGGDRGETQYF | TGTGCCATCAGGGGGGGGGACAGGGGAGAGACCCAGTACTTC
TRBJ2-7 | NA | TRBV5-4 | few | CASSLDMTYEQYF | TGTGCCAGCAGCCTAGACATGACCTACGAGCAGTACTTC
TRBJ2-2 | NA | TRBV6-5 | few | CASSSDTGELFF | TGTGCCAGCAGTTCCGACACCGGGGAGCTGTTTTTT
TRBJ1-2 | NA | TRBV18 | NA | CASSPGTNNYGYTF | TGTGCCAGCTCACCCGGGACAAACAACTATGGCTACACCTTC
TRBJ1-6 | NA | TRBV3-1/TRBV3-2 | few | CASSPSMASPLHF | TGTGCCAGCAGCCCATCCATGGCCTCACCCCTCCACTTT
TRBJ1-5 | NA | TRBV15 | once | CATSRGDLGGNQPQHF | TGTGCCACCAGCAGGGGTGACCTGGGCGGCAATCAGCCCCAGCATTTT
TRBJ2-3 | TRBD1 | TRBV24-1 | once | CATYRGHTDTQYF | TGTGCCACCTACAGGGGGCACACAGATACGCAGTATTTT
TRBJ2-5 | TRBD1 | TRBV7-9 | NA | CASSSNRDRAYSETQYF | TGTGCCAGCAGCTCAAACCGGGACAGGGCTTATAGTGAGACCCAGTACTTC
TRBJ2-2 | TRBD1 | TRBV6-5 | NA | CASSLGQGATGELFF | TGTGCCAGCAGCTTGGGACAGGGGGCTACCGGGGAGCTGTTTTTT
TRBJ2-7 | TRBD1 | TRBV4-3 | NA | CASSQAAGQGREQYF | TGCGCCAGCAGCCAAGCTGCGGGACAGGGACGCGAGCAGTACTTC
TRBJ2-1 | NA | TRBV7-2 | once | CASSLSGPRSYNEQFF | TGTGCCAGCAGCTTATCGGGTCCCCGCTCCTACAATGAGCAGTTCTTC
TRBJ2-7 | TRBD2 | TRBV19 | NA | CASQLRTSHSYEQYF | TGTGCCAGCCAATTACGGACTAGTCACTCCTACGAGCAGTACTTC
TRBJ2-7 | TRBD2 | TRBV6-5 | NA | CASRPGLSSYEQYF | TGTGCCAGCAGACCGGGACTATCATCCTACGAGCAGTACTTC
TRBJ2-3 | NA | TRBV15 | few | CATSRRRGADTDTQYF | TGTGCCACCAGCAGACGTAGGGGGGCAGATACAGATACGCAGTATTTT
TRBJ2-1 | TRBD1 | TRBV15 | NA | CATSRDVGGLDEQFF | TGTGCCACCAGCAGAGATGTAGGGGGCTTGGATGAGCAGTTCTTC
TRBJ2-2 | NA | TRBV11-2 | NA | CASSLNTGELFF | TGTGCCAGCAGCCTCAACACCGGGGAGCTGTTTTTT
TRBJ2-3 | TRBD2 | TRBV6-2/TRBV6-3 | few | CASSLGTSGRIDTQYF | TGTGCCAGCAGTCTCGGGACTAGCGGGAGGATAGATACGCAGTATTTT
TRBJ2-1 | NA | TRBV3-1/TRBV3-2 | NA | CASSPLGRGGYNEQFF | TGTGCCAGCAGCCCGTTAGGCAGGGGGGGTTACAATGAGCAGTTCTTC
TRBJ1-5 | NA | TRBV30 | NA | CAWSAPYNQPQHF | TGTGCCTGGAGTGCCCCCTACAATCAGCCCCAGCATTTT
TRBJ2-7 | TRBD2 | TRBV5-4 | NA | CASSFRRGGAYEQYF | TGTGCCAGCAGCTTCCGGCGGGGGGGCGCCTACGAGCAGTACTTC
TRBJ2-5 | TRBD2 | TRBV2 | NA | CASRGLAGVETQYF | TGTGCCAGCAGAGGACTAGCGGGGGTGGAGACCCAGTACTTC
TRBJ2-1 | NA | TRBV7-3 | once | CASSLNFGEQFF | TGTGCCAGCAGCTTAAACTTTGGTGAGCAGTTCTTC
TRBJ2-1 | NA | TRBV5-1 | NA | CASSLALLGWEQFF | TGCGCCAGCAGCTTGGCCCTACTAGGTTGGGAGCAGTTCTTC
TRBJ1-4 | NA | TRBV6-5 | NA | CASRRMGLSNEKLFF | TGTGCCAGCAGGCGGATGGGGCTGTCTAATGAAAAACTGTTTTTT
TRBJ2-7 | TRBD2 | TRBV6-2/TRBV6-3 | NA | CASSYRLASYEQYF | TGTGCCAGCAGTTACAGACTAGCGAGCTACGAGCAGTACTTC
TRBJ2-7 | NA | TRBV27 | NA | CASSPPPGRGTYEQYF | TGTGCCAGCAGTCCTCCCCCGGGCAGGGGCACCTACGAGCAGTACTTC
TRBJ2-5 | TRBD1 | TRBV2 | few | CATTGTGETQYF | TGTGCCACCACCGGGACAGGGGAGACCCAGTACTTC
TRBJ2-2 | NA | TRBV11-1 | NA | CASSLEASTHGELFF | TGTGCCAGCAGCTTAGAGGCTAGCACCCACGGGGAGCTGTTTTTT
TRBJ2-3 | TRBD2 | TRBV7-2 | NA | CASSQFPGLQPYF | TGTGCCAGCAGCCAATTCCCGGGACTACAGCCGTATTTT
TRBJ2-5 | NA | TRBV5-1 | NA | CASSLGGEETQYF | TGCGCCAGCAGCTTGGGTGGAGAAGAGACCCAGTACTTC
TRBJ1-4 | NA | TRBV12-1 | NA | CASSFTRTGGIGKLFF | TGTGCCAGCAGCTTTACCAGGACAGGGGGAATCGGAAAACTGTTTTTT
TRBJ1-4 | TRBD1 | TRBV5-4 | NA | CASSPTGATNEKLFF | TGTGCCAGCAGCCCTACAGGGGCCACTAATGAAAAACTGTTTTTT
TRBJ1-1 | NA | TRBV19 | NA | CASSKGGTGRMNTEAFF | TGTGCCAGTAGTAAGGGGGGAACAGGCCGCATGAACACTGAAGCTTTCTTT
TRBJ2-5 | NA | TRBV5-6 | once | CASSFGKETQYF | TGTGCCAGCAGCTTTGGAAAAGAGACCCAGTACTTC
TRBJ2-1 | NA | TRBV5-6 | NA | CASSLGLQGGNNEQFF | TGTGCCAGCAGCTTGGGGTTACAGGGAGGAAACAATGAGCAGTTCTTC
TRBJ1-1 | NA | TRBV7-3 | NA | CASSLMGVGYTEAFF | TGTGCCAGCAGCTTAATGGGGGTGGGGTACACTGAAGCTTTCTTT
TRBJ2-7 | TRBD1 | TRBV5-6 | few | CASSYRQGGGEQYF | TGTGCCAGCAGTTATAGACAGGGTGGGGGCGAGCAGTACTTC
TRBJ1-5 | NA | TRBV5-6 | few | CASSLGLSQPQHF | TGTGCCAGCAGCTTGGGTCTAAGTCAGCCCCAGCATTTT
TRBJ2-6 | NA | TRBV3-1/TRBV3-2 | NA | CASSQMHSGANVLTF | TGTGCCAGCAGCCAAATGCACTCTGGGGCCAACGTCCTGACTTTC
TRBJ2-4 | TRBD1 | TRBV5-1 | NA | CASSFAGTDAQYF | TGCGCCAGCAGCTTCGCCGGGACAGACGCTCAGTACTTC
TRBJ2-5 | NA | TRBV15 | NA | CATSRDLFAGETQYF | TGTGCCACCAGCAGAGATCTTTTCGCGGGTGAGACCCAGTACTTC
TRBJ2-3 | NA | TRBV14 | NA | CASSQASARNTQYF | TGTGCCAGCAGCCAAGCTTCCGCGCGAAATACGCAGTATTTT
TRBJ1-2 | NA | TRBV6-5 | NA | CASSPVEGPFYGYTF | TGTGCCAGCAGTCCCGTTGAGGGACCCTTCTATGGCTACACCTTC
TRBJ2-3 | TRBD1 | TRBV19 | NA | CASSYLTGGLFPDTQYF | TGTGCCAGTAGTTACTTGACAGGGGGCCTGTTCCCAGATACGCAGTATTTT